This entry lists 22 T cell receptor beta chains sequenced from one sample in a study of vaccination and CD4 T cells after COVID-19. Antigens for these TCRs are unknown. Indicated treatment: roughly 11-day PBMC culture with coronavirus spike peptide pools or control peptides (ViraFEST assay). An unexposed donor provided the CD4+ T cells, which were collected before the COVID-19 pandemic (2011-2018). Oncomine TCR Beta short-read sequencing was applied to DNA from cultured CD4+ T cells. It was from cultured CD4+ T cells that genomic DNA was extracted. TCRdb reprocessed the PCR reads with MiXCR, giving one entry per CDR3 protein. The data show some 10,000 distinct CDR3 sequences, with roughly 30% seen just once and 15% to 20% held by the top ten. The sample taken for sequencing was CD4+ T cells from blood, cultured in vitro. The origin of the receptors is a human donor in good health.

This chain uses TRBV7-3 with TRBJ2-2; 11 positions agree with TRBD1. The germline CDR1 and CDR2 sequences are SGHTA and FQGTGA. Trimming cost V 5 bases and J 3 bases; bases outside gene matches: 11. This CDR3 is 18 amino acids long. CDR3 residues: CASSHMRGDRGYTGELFF. The CDR3 DNA reads as TGTGCCAGCAGCCACATGAGAGGGGACAGGGGGTACACCGGGGAGCTGTTTTTT.

This CDR3 reads CASSFGTVREKLFF. In nucleotides, the CDR3 is TGTGCCAGCAGTTTTGGGACTGTACGGGAAAAACTGTTTTTT. The chain uses TRBV28 and TRBJ1-4, with a tentative D call TRBD1 (5 bases). Trimming pared 3 bases from V and 8 bases from J, leaving 13 bases between. In germline, CDR1 is MDHEN, CDR2 SYDVKM. This CDR3 has 14 residues.

This clonotype was detected a few times. The chain joins TRBV27 to TRBJ1-6; 7 nucleotides line up with TRBD1. The CDR3 loop spans 15 amino acids. Germline assignment: CDR1 MNHEY and CDR2 SMNVEV (reference sequence). V lost 5 bases, J lost 7 bases, and 8 bases stayed unmatched. CDR3 sequence (DNA): TGTGCCAGCAGTCTTCGGGACAGCCAAAATTCACCCCTCCACTTT. Its protein product is CASSLRDSQNSPLHF.

The rearrangement links TRBV6-1 to TRBJ2-2, with D uncertain. V dropped 6 bases and J dropped 3 bases, with 5 bases sitting between them. Looked up from germline, CDR1 is MNHNS and CDR2 is SASEGT. The CDR3 consists of 12 residues. The CDR3 nucleotides are TGTGCCAGCAGGACCTACACCGGGGAGCTGTTTTTT. It yields the protein CASRTYTGELFF.

This clonotype was detected only a few times. The J gene is TRBJ1-1, the V gene TRBV20-1; 11 bases map to TRBD1. The trim removed 1 base at V and 6 bases at J, leaving 4 bases unmatched. CDR3 length: 14 residues. Germline V lookup: CDR1 DFQATT, CDR2 SNEGSKA (reference sequence). The CDR3 sequence is CSARALDRGPEAFF. Written as DNA, the CDR3 is TGCAGTGCTAGAGCCCTGGACAGGGGGCCTGAAGCTTTCTTT.

In its sample, this clonotype was seen a few times. J is TRBJ1-4 and V is TRBV19; D call uncertain. Deletions cut 4 bases from V and 7 bases from J, with 16 bases between. The CDR3 runs 15 residues. Germline CDR1 and CDR2: LNHDA and SQIVND (reference sequence). DNA for the CDR3: TGTGCCAGTAGTACGGGTCTAACCTCGGGTGAAAAACTGTTTTTT. Protein sequence: CASSTGLTSGEKLFF.

By share, this clonotype ranks as medium-sized (0.01 to 0.1%). The rearrangement uses TRBV6-1 and TRBJ2-7; 8 bases align to TRBD2. CDR3 length: 14 amino acids. The junction had 4 bases not matched to a gene; V was cut back by 6 bases and J by 0 bases. CDR1 and CDR2 (germline): MNHNS, SASEGT. The CDR3 loop is CASRRTSSSYEQYF. In nucleotides, the CDR3 is TGTGCCAGCAGACGGACTAGCAGCTCCTACGAGCAGTACTTC.

The J gene is TRBJ1-2, the V gene TRBV7-9; D is unclear. V lost 5 bases and J lost 7, with 17 bases in between. This CDR3 spans 14 amino acids. The germline V gene has CDR1 SEHNR and CDR2 FQNEAQ (reference sequence). Here the CDR3 reads CASSVWESLSGYTF. In nucleotides, the CDR3 is TGTGCCAGCAGCGTTTGGGAGTCACTGTCTGGCTACACCTTC.

The CDR3 loop reads CASSLGGQPQHF. In DNA, the CDR3 is TGTGCCAGCAGCTTAGGGGGGCAGCCCCAGCATTTT. This rearrangement joins TRBV7-9 to TRBJ1-5; possibly TRBD1 for D (5 bases). The CDR3 totals 12 residues. Germline CDR1 is SEHNR and CDR2 is FQNEAQ (reference sequence). V was trimmed by 1 base and J by 7 bases, leaving 5 bases between them.

The genes are TRBV20-1 and TRBJ1-5, with 12 bases aligning to TRBD1. The germline gives CDR1 DFQATT, CDR2 SNEGSKA (reference sequence). Losses at the gene ends were 4 bases for V and 6 bases for J; bases not matched to a gene: 7. The CDR3 extends over 15 amino acids. The CDR3 region is CSAIRGQGASQPQHF. DNA for the CDR3: TGCAGTGCTATAAGGGGACAGGGGGCTAGTCAGCCCCAGCATTTT.

The genes are TRBV12-3 or TRBV12-4 and TRBJ2-6, with TRBD2 matching over 7 bases. Germline trimming cut 3 bases from V and 1 base from J; bases unmatched to any gene: 0. The CDR3 runs 15 residues. The CDR3 region has the DNA TGTGCCAGCAGTTTGGGGGGGTCTGGGGCCAACGTCCTGACTTTC. Residues: CASSLGGSGANVLTF.

This chain links TRBV10-3 with TRBJ2-5; 8 bases map to TRBD2. Trimming removed 3 bases from V and 7 bases from J; junction bases left unmatched: 1. The CDR3 extends over 12 amino acids. CDR1 ENHRY and CDR2 SYGVKD come from the germline V gene. The CDR3 reads CAISDGRVTQYF. In nucleotides, the CDR3 is TGTGCCATCAGTGACGGGAGGGTGACCCAGTACTTC.

This clonotype was picked up a small number of times. The chain is built from TRBV14 and TRBJ2-7; TRBD1 agrees at 8 bases. The CDR3 covers 16 residues. CDR1 and CDR2 (germline): SGHDN, FVKESK. The V and J ends lost 0 bases and 3 bases, in that order; junction bases with no gene match: 7. The CDR3 nucleotides read TGTGCCAGCAGCCAAGATCGTGGACAGGGAGGCTACGAGCAGTACTTC. Translating it yields CASSQDRGQGGYEQYF.

Concerning this clonotype itself: It may be a read error: a sequence one base away is much more abundant. No conserved phenylalanine or tryptophan is present at the end of the CDR3, so a read error is the likely explanation. The chain uses TRBV20-1 and TRBJ1-1; perhaps TRBD1 as D (5 bases). The CDR3 has 14 residues. V lost 3 bases and J 7 bases, leaving 18 bases between the germline ends. Germline V lookup: CDR1 DFQATT, CDR2 SNEGSKA (reference sequence). In DNA form, the CDR3 reads TGCAGTGCTAGCGAGGGCAGGGAATCCAGTGAAGCTTTCTAT. Amino acids: CSASEGRESSEAFY.

The chain employs TRBV5-6 and TRBJ1-2; D is perhaps TRBD1 (5 bases). The germline V gene has CDR1 SGHDT and CDR2 YYEEEE. The CDR3 is 14 residues long. V was trimmed by 4 bases and J by 6 bases, leaving 16 bases between them. As DNA, the CDR3 is TGTGCCAGCAGCCGTCGCACGGCAGGGAATGGCTACACCTTC. It specifies CASSRRTAGNGYTF.

J is TRBJ2-7 and V is TRBV20-1, with D uncertain. The CDR3 loop spans 11 amino acids. Germline V gives CDR1 DFQATT, CDR2 SNEGSKA (reference sequence). The V end was cut by 6 bases, the J end by 7 bases, with 13 bases between. This CDR3 is CSAARLKEQYF. DNA for the CDR3: TGCAGTGCCGCTCGGCTGAAAGAGCAGTACTTC.

The chain employs TRBV25-1 and TRBJ2-7; D unclear. Looked up from germline, CDR1 is MGHDK and CDR2 is SYGVNS. The CDR3 is 12 amino acids. The germline V and J ends were trimmed by 8 bases and 3 bases, with 11 bases remaining between them. The CDR3: CASGKGRYEQYF. In DNA form, the CDR3 reads TGTGCCAGCGGGAAAGGACGCTACGAGCAGTACTTC.

The chain links TRBV20-1 to TRBJ2-1; no reliable D call. Trimming cost V 3 bases and J 6 bases, with 9 bases left between them. The CDR3 contains 12 residues. Germline CDR1 is DFQATT and CDR2 is SNEGSKA (reference sequence). CDR3 nucleotide sequence: TGCAGTGCTAGTACAGTAGGCAATGAGCAGTTCTTC. Its protein product is CSASTVGNEQFF.

This clonotype was seen more than once but under ten times. The rearrangement links TRBV19 to TRBJ1-1; unclear D gene. This CDR3 has 14 residues. Germline V gene lookup returns CDR1 LNHDA and CDR2 SQIVND (reference sequence). Trimming pared 7 bases from V and 3 bases from J, leaving 15 bases between. The CDR3 loop is CASTGRALYTEAFF. CDR3 nucleotide sequence: TGTGCCAGTACAGGCCGCGCGTTGTACACTGAAGCTTTCTTT.

V gene TRBV20-1 combines with J gene TRBJ2-2; 7 bases are a match to TRBD2. This CDR3 is built from 15 residues. Germline V CDR1 and CDR2: DFQATT, SNEGSKA (reference sequence). The J segment lost 4 bases and the V segment lost 0 bases, leaving 5 bases of the junction unmatched. CDR3 in amino acids: CSAREASGGTGELFF. The CDR3 region has the DNA TGCAGTGCTAGAGAGGCGTCGGGAGGCACCGGGGAGCTGTTTTTT.

In its sample, this clonotype was seen a few times. The rearrangement joins TRBV25-1 to TRBJ1-2; TRBD1 agrees at 9 bases. This CDR3 is 12 amino acids long. Germline CDR1 MGHDK, CDR2 SYGVNS. The J segment lost 4 bases and the V segment lost 10 bases, leaving 4 bases of the junction unmatched. The CDR3 DNA reads TGTGCCACCACGGACAGGGGCTATGGCTACACCTTC. This codes for CATTDRGYGYTF.

This clonotype was seen a few times. V and J are TRBV6-5 and TRBJ2-2, with TRBD2 matching over 12 bases. CDR3 length: 16 amino acids. Germline lookup yields CDR1 MNHEY and CDR2 SVGAGI. Trimming cost V 0 bases and J 4 bases; bases outside gene matches: 0. The CDR3 protein is CASSYSTSGSTGELFF. The CDR3 DNA follows: TGTGCCAGCAGTTACTCGACTAGCGGGAGCACCGGGGAGCTGTTTTTT.